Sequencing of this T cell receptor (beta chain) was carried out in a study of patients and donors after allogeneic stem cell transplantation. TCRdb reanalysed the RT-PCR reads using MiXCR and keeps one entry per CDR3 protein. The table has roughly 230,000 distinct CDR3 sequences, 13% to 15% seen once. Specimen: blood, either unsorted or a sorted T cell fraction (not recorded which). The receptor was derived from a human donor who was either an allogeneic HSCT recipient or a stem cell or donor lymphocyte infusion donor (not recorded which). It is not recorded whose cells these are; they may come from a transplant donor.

The CDR3 spells CASSYSNWGMNTEAFF. The CDR3 coding sequence is TGTGCCAGCAGTTACTCGAATTGGGGGATGAACACTGAAGCTTTCTTT. The rearrangement links TRBV6-5 to TRBJ1-1; D may be TRBD1 (5 bases). Germline V gene lookup returns CDR1 MNHEY and CDR2 SVGAGI. This CDR3 comprises 16 residues. Trimming pared 0 bases from V and 0 bases from J, leaving 11 bases between.